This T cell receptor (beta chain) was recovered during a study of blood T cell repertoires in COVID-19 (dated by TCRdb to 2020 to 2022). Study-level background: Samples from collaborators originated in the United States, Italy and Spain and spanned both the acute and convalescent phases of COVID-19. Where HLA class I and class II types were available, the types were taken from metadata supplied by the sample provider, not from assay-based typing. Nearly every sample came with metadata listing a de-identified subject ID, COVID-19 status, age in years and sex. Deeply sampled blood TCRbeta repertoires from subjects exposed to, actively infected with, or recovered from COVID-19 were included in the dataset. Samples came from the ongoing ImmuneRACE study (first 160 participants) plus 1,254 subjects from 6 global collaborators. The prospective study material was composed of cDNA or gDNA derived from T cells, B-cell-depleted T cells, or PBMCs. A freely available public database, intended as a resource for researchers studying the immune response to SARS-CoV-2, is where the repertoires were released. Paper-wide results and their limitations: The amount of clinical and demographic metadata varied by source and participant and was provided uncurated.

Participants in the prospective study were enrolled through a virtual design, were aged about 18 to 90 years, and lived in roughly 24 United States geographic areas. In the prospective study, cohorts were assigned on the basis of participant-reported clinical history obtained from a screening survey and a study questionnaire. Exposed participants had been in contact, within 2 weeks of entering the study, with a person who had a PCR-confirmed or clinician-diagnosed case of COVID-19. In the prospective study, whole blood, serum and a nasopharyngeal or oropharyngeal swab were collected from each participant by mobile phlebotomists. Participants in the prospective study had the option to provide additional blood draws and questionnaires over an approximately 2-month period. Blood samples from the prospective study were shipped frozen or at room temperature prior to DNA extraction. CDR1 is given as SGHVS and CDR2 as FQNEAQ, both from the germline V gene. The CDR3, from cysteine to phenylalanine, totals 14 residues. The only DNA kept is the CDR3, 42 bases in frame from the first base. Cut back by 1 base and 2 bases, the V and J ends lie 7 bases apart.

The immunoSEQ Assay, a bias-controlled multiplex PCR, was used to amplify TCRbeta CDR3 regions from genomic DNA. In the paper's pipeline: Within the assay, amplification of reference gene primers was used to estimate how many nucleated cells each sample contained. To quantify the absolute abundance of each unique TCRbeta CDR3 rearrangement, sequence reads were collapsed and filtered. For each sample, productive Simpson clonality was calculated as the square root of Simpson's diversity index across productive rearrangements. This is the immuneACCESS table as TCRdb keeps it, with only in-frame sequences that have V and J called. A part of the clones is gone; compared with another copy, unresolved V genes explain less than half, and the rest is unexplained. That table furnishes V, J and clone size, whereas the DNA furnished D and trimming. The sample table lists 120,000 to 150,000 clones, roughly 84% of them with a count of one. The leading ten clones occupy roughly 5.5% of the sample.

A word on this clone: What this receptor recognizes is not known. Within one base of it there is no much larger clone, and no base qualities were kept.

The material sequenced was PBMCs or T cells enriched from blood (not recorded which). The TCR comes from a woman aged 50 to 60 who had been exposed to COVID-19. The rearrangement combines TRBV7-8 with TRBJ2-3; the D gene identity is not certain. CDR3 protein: CASSLEENTDTQYF. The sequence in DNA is TGTGCCAGCAGCTTAGAAGAGAACACAGATACGCAGTATTTT.